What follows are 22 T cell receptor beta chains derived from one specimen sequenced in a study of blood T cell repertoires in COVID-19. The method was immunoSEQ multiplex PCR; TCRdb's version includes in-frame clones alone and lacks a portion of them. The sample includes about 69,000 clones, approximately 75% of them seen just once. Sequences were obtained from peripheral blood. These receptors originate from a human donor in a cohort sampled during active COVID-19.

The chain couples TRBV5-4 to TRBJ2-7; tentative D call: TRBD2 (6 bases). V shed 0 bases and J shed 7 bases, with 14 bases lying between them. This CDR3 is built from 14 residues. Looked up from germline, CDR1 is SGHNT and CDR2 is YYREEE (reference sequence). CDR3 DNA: TGTGCCAGCAGCTTGGGGACTCGGGCGGGGGAGCAGTACTTC. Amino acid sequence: CASSLGTRAGEQYF.

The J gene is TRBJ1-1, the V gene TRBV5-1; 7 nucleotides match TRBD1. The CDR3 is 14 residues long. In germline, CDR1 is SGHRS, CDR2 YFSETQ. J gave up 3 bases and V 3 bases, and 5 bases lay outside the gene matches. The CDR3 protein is CASSWGQTDTEAFF. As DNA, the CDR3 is TGCGCCAGCAGCTGGGGACAGACCGACACTGAAGCTTTCTTT. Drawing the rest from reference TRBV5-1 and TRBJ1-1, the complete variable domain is KAGVTQTPRYLIKTRGQQVTLSCSPISGHRSVSWYQQTPGQGLQFLFEYFSETQRNKGNFPGRFSGRQFSNSRSEMNVSTLELGDSALYLCASSWGQTDTEAFFGQGTRLTVV.

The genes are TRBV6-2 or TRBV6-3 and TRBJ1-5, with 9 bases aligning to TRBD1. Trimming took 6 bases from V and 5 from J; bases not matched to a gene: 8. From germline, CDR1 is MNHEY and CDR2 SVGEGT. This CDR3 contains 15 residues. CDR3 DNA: TGTGCCAGCAGCCAAGGGGACAGGGTTGATCAGCCCCAGCATTTT. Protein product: CASSQGDRVDQPQHF.

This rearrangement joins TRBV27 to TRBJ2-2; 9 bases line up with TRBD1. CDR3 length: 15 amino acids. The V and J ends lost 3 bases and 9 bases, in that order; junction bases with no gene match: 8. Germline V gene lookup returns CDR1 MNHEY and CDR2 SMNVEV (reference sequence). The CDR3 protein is CASSLLGTGWRELFF. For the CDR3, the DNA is TGTGCCAGCAGTTTGTTGGGGACAGGGTGGCGGGAGCTGTTTTTT.

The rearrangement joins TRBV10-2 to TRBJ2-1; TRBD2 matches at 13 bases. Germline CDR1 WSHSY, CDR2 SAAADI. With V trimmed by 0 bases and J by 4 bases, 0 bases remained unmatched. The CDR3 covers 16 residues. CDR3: CASSESGLAGYNEQFF. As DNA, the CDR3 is TGCGCCAGCAGTGAGTCGGGACTAGCGGGATACAATGAGCAGTTCTTC.

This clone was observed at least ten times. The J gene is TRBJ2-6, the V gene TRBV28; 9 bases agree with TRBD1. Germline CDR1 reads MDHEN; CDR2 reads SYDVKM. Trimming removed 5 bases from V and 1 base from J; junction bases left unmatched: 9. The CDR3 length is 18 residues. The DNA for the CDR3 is TGTGCCAGCAGTCAAGGGGACAGGGCTGGGTCTGGGGCCAACGTCCTGACTTTC. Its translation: CASSQGDRAGSGANVLTF.

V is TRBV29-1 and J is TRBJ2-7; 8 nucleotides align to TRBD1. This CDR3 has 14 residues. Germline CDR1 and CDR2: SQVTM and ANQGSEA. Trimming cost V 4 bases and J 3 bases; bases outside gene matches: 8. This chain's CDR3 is CSVVHGTGVYEQYF. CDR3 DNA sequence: TGCAGCGTTGTACACGGGACAGGTGTCTACGAGCAGTACTTC.

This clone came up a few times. The CDR3 spells CASSTQPLAGGRNEQFF. CDR3 nucleotide sequence: TGTGCCAGTAGTACCCAACCCCTAGCGGGGGGGAGGAATGAGCAGTTCTTC. The chain is built from TRBV19 and TRBJ2-1; 12 bases fit TRBD2. The CDR3 has 17 amino acids. CDR1 and CDR2 from the germline V gene are LNHDA and SQIVND (reference sequence). V lost 4 bases to trimming and J lost 7 bases; unmatched junction nucleotides: 11.

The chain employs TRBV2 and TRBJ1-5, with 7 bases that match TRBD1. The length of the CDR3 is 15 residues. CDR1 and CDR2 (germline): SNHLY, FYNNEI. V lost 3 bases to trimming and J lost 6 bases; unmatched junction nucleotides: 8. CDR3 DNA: TGTGCCAGCAGTGATTCGGTAGGGGGCTTTCAGCCCCAGCATTTT. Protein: CASSDSVGGFQPQHF.

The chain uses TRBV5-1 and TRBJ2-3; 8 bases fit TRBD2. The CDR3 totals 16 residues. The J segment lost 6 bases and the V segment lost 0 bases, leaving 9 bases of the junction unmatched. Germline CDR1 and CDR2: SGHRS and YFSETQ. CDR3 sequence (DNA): TGCGCCAGCAGCTTGGCCACGGGAGGGCCGGAGGATACGCAGTATTTT. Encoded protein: CASSLATGGPEDTQYF.

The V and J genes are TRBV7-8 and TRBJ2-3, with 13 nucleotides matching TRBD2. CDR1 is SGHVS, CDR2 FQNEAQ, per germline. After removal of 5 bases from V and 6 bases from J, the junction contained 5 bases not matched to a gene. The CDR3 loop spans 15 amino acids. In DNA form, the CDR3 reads TGTGCCAGCAGCCCTGGACTAGCGGGAGTCGATACGCAGTATTTT. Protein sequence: CASSPGLAGVDTQYF.

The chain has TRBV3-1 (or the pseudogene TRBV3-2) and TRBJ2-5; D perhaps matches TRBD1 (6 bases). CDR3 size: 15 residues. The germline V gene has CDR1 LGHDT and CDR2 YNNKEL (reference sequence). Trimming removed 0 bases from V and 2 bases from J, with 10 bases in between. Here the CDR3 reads CASSQDQGMQETQYF. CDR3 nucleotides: TGTGCCAGCAGCCAAGATCAGGGGATGCAAGAGACCCAGTACTTC.

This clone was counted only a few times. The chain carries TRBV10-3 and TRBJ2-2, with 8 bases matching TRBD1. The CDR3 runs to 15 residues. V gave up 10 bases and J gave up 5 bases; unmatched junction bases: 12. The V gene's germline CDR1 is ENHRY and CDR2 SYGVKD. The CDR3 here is CATRAGGGSTGELFF. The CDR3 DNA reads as TGTGCCACGAGGGCAGGGGGCGGTTCGACCGGGGAGCTGTTTTTT.

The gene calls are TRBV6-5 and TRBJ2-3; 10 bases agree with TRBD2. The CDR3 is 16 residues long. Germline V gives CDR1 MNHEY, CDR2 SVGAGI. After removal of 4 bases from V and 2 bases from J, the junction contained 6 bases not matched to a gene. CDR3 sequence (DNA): TGTGCCAGCAGTTTCTCTAGCGGGGGAAACACAGATACGCAGTATTTT. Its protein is CASSFSSGGNTDTQYF.

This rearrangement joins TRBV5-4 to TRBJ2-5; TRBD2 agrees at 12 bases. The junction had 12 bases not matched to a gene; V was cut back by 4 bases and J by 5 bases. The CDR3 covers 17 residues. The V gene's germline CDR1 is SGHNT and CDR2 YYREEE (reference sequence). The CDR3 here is CASSQGLAGSRGETQYF. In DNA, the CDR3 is TGTGCCAGCAGCCAAGGACTAGCGGGATCCCGAGGGGAGACCCAGTACTTC.

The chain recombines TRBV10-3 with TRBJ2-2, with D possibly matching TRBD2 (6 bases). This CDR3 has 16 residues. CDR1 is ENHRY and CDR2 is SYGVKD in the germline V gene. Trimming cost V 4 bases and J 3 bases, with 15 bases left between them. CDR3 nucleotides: TGTGCCATCAGTGTTGGTCTCGGGGGTGACACCGGGGAGCTGTTTTTT. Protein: CAISVGLGGDTGELFF.

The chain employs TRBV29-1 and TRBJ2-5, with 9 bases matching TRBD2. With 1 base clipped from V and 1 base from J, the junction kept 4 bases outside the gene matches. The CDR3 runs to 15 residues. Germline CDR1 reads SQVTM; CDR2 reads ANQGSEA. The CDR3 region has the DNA TGCAGCGTTGAAGGTGGCGGGGGGGGCCAAGAGACCCAGTACTTC. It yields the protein CSVEGGGGGQETQYF.

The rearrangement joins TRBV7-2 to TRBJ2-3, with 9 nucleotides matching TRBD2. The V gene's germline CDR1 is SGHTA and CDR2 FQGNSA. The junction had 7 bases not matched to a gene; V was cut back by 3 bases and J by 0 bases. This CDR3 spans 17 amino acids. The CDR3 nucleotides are TGTGCCAGCAGCTTTAGCGGGGGCTCCTTTAGCACAGATACGCAGTATTTT. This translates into CASSFSGGSFSTDTQYF.

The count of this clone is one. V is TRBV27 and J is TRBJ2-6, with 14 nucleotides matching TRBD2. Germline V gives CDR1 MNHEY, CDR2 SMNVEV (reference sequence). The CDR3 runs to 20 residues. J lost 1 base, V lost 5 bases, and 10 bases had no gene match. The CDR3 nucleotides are TGTGCCAGCAGTCCGTATTCCGGGACTAGCGGGAGATCTGGGGCCAACGTCCTGACTTTC. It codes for CASSPYSGTSGRSGANVLTF.

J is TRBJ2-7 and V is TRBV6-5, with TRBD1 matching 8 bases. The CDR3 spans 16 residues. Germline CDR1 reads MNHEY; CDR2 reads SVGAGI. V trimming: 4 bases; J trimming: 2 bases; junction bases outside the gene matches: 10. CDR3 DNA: TGTGCCAGCAGTTTACTGACAGGGGAACGGACCTACGAGCAGTACTTC. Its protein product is CASSLLTGERTYEQYF.

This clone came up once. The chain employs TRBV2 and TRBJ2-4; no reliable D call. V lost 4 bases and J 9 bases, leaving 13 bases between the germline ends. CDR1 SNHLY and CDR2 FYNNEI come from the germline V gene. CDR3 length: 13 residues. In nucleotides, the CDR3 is TGTGCCAGCAGTGGCGGAGTCAACGGCATTCAGTACTTC. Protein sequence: CASSGGVNGIQYF.

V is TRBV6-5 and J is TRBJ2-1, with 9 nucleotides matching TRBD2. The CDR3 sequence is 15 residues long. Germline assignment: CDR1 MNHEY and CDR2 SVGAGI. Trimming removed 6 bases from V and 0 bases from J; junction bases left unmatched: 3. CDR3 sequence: CASRVTSGSYNEQFF. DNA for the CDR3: TGTGCCAGCAGGGTGACTAGCGGCTCCTACAATGAGCAGTTCTTC.